This T cell receptor (beta chain) is from a study of cytomegalovirus exposure and HLA in healthy donors. This PCR relied on a set of 60 Vbeta primers and 13 Jbeta primers. Repertoires were generated with immunoSEQ multiplex PCR, while TCRdb's copy carries only in-frame clones and drops some. Of some 170,000 clones in the sample, approximately 79% were seen once. Trimming at V came to 2 bases and at J to 7 bases, leaving 8 bases not matched to a gene. The CDR3 sequence is 15 residues long. Germline V gives CDR1 MNHEY, CDR2 SVGAGI. Sequencing was carried out using PBMCs. V usage is TRBV6-5 and J usage is TRBJ1-5, with 7 bases identical to TRBD1. This receptor was identified in a man aged 40-50 years in good health and CMV-seropositive. CDR3 amino acids: CASSYLGGTGQPQHF. DNA for the CDR3: TGTGCCAGCAGTTACCTAGGGGGCACGGGGCAGCCCCAGCATTTT.